What follows are 14 T cell receptor beta chains derived from one specimen sequenced in a study of regulatory T cells. Whole-study results and caveats: Hydrophobic residues at CDR3 positions 6 and 7 were enriched in conventional CD4+ T cells of CD3G-deficient patients.

The primer mix had 52 TRBV and 13 TRBJ primers. Produced via immunoSEQ multiplex PCR; TCRdb's table is partial and in-frame only. The table includes about 18,000 clones, 84% detected once. For these receptors, no antigen is known. Sequencing input: conventional CD4+ T cells sorted from blood. The receptors originated from a person aged 25 to 40 with CD3G deficiency.

The V and J genes are TRBV19 and TRBJ1-2; 10 bases are a match to TRBD1. The CDR3 has 15 residues. Trimming took 8 bases from V and 5 from J; bases not matched to a gene: 11. Germline values: CDR1 LNHDA, CDR2 SQIVND (reference sequence). CDR3 bases: TGTGCCAGTCGGGACAGGGGAAACTCGCAGTATGGCTACACCTTC. Its protein is CASRDRGNSQYGYTF.

This clone showed up just a few times. The rearrangement uses TRBV28 and TRBJ2-4; D possibly matches TRBD1 or TRBD2 (5 bases each). Germline CDR1 MDHEN, CDR2 SYDVKM. Trimming removed 4 bases from V and 6 bases from J, with 13 bases in between. CDR3 size: 14 residues. CDR3 loop: CASSSPGSGNIQYF. Written as DNA, the CDR3 is TGTGCCAGCAGTTCCCCAGGGAGCGGAAACATTCAGTACTTC.

The chain is built from TRBV28 and TRBJ1-1; tentative D call: TRBD1 (6 bases). CDR3 length equals 15 residues. V dropped 5 bases and J dropped 3 bases, with 16 bases sitting between them. Germline values: CDR1 MDHEN, CDR2 SYDVKM. Here the CDR3 reads CASSPGQLVDTEAFF. Written as DNA, the CDR3 is TGTGCCAGCAGTCCCGGACAGTTGGTAGACACTGAAGCTTTCTTT.

The gene calls are TRBV5-1 and TRBJ2-7, with no clear D. Trimming stripped 0 bases from V and 4 bases from J, with 8 bases between. The CDR3 is 13 amino acids. Germline lookup yields CDR1 SGHRS and CDR2 YFSETQ. This chain's CDR3 is CASSLDGLYEQYF. CDR3 nucleotides: TGCGCCAGCAGCTTGGACGGATTATACGAGCAGTACTTC.

Only a few counts were recorded for this clone. The chain employs TRBV18 and TRBJ2-7; D is possibly TRBD2 (6 bases). Germline V lookup: CDR1 KGHSH, CDR2 LQKENI. Between the trimmed V and J ends, which lost 3 bases and 5 bases, there was a span of 11 bases. This CDR3 contains 13 residues. CDR3 loop: CASSPRGGNEQYF. The CDR3 region has the DNA TGTGCCAGCTCACCGAGGGGCGGGAACGAGCAGTACTTC.

The chain joins TRBV5-1 to TRBJ1-1; perhaps TRBD1 as D (5 bases). CDR1 is SGHRS, CDR2 YFSETQ, per germline. The V end lost 2 bases, the J end lost 5 bases, and 16 bases lay between the germline ends. The CDR3 runs 15 residues. For the CDR3, the DNA is TGCGCCAGCAGCTTCGGGACGGGGGGTTGGACTGAAGCTTTCTTT. Amino acids: CASSFGTGGWTEAFF.

The chain links TRBV28 to TRBJ1-6; D is perhaps TRBD1 (6 bases). CDR1 is MDHEN, CDR2 SYDVKM, per germline. The CDR3 has 18 amino acids. V was clipped by 5 bases and J by 4 bases, with 21 bases between them. The CDR3 DNA is TGTGCCAGCAGTGTAGGTTCAGCGGGGGCGCAATATAATTCACCCCTCCACTTT. Residues: CASSVGSAGAQYNSPLHF.

The chain couples TRBV6-1 to TRBJ2-7; 10 bases align to TRBD1. The CDR3 has 15 residues. CDR1 is MNHNS, CDR2 SASEGT, per germline. Trimming at V came to 5 bases and at J to 0 bases, leaving 4 bases not matched to a gene. The CDR3 sequence is CASSPRTGGSYEQYF. CDR3 DNA: TGTGCCAGCAGTCCTCGGACAGGGGGCTCCTACGAGCAGTACTTC.

This chain connects TRBV6-6 to TRBJ2-1; D is perhaps TRBD1 or TRBD2 (5 bases each). This CDR3 has 14 amino acids. Trimming removed 7 bases from V and 8 bases from J, with 18 bases in between. The germline V gene encodes CDR1 MNHNY and CDR2 SVGAGI (reference sequence). In DNA form, the CDR3 reads TGTGCCAGCACACCTATAGCGAAGGGGTATGAGCAGTTCTTC. Translation gives CASTPIAKGYEQFF.

This clone came up once. The chain employs TRBV5-1 and TRBJ2-3; 9 bases fit TRBD2. Trimming at V came to 0 bases and at J to 2 bases, leaving 4 bases not matched to a gene. There are 16 residues in the CDR3. The V gene's germline CDR1 is SGHRS and CDR2 YFSETQ. The CDR3, as DNA: TGCGCCAGCAGCTTGGTACCTAGCGGGACCACAGATACGCAGTATTTT. Its translation: CASSLVPSGTTDTQYF.

This chain connects TRBV7-2 to TRBJ2-5; 8 bases align to TRBD2. The J call may be in error: the DNA end matches TRBJ2-7 better. The V gene's germline CDR1 is SGHTA and CDR2 FQGNSA. The CDR3 has 14 residues. The CDR3 region is CASSFGAGVNEQYF. CDR3 sequence (DNA): TGTGCCAGCAGCTTTGGAGCGGGAGTTAACGAGCAGTACTTC.

This sequence joins TRBV27 and TRBJ2-3, with D unclear. This CDR3 has 15 amino acids. Germline assignment: CDR1 MNHEY and CDR2 SMNVEV (reference sequence). With 5 bases removed from V and 2 bases from J, the gap between germline ends came to 14 bases. The CDR3 is CASSPRRPLTDTQYF. CDR3 bases: TGTGCCAGCAGTCCACGCCGGCCCCTCACAGATACGCAGTATTTT.

This sequence joins TRBV5-1 and TRBJ2-3; TRBD1 or TRBD2 may be the D gene (5 bases each). Germline V gives CDR1 SGHRS, CDR2 YFSETQ. V was shortened by 1 base and J by 4 bases, with 10 bases between the two germline ends. The CDR3 sequence is 14 residues long. This chain's CDR3 is CASSLYGTADTQYF. The CDR3 DNA sequence: TGCGCCAGCAGCTTGTACGGGACCGCAGATACGCAGTATTTT. The full variable domain, with the rest looked up from reference TRBV5-1 and TRBJ2-3, is KAGVTQTPRYLIKTRGQQVTLSCSPISGHRSVSWYQQTPGQGLQFLFEYFSETQRNKGNFPGRFSGRQFSNSRSEMNVSTLELGDSALYLCASSLYGTADTQYFGPGTRLTVL.

The chain recombines TRBV6-6 with TRBJ2-7, with 9 bases matching TRBD1. The CDR3 spans 15 residues. With 2 bases clipped from V and 2 bases from J, the junction kept 4 bases outside the gene matches. The germline CDR1 and CDR2 sequences are MNHNY and SVGAGI (reference sequence). This chain's CDR3 is CASSYGDRETYEQYF. CDR3 in DNA: TGTGCCAGCAGTTACGGGGACAGGGAAACCTACGAGCAGTACTTC.